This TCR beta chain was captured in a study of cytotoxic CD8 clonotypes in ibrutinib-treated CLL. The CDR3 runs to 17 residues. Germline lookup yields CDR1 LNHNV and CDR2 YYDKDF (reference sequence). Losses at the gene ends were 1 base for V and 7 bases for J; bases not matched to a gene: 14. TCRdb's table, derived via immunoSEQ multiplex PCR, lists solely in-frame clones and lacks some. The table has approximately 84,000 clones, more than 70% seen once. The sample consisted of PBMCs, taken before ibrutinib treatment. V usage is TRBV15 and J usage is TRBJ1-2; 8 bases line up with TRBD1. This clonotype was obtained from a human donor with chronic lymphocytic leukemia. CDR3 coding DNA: TGTGCCACCAGCAGAGCCGGGACAGGATGGGACCATTTTGGCTACACCTTC. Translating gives CATSRAGTGWDHFGYTF.